This T cell receptor beta chain was sequenced in a study of T cells in Graves' hyperthyroidism and ophthalmopathy. TCR beta CDR3 regions were amplified from RNA. With the HTBI primer set, the TCR CDR3 went through a first round of RT-PCR. MiXCR was run by TCRdb on the multiplex PCR reads, yielding one entry per CDR3 protein. The table lists 450,000 to 650,000 distinct CDR3 sequences, more than 15% of them singletons. V gave up 8 bases and J gave up 2 bases; unmatched junction bases: 5. This CDR3 has 14 amino acids. The V gene's germline CDR1 is MNHNS and CDR2 SASEGT. This clonotype was obtained from a woman between 18 and 30 years old with Graves' ophthalmopathy. The genes are TRBV6-1 and TRBJ1-5, with TRBD1 matching 8 bases. Sample: blood. CDR3 loop: CASSSGGRNQPQHF. The DNA of the CDR3 is TGTGCCAGCTCCTCAGGGGGCCGCAATCAGCCCCAGCATTTT.